A selection of T cell receptor beta chains follows, all from one sample in a study of OX40 agonist ivuxolimab in advanced cancers. Profiling relied on immunoSEQ multiplex PCR, and the TCRdb table lists in-frame clones only, not all of them. The sample shows 65,000 to 100,000 clones, about 80% of them seen only once. Sample: CD4+ or CD8+ T cells sorted from blood, taken in a trial of the OX40 agonist ivuxolimab. These receptors all come from an adult with an advanced solid tumor such as melanoma, head and neck, liver or kidney cancer. Each CDR3 is given with its conserved first and last residue. A D gene is named only where the DNA matches it firmly. Rows give clone size only sometimes, using once, few, many, or a class for an expanded clone.

V gene	D gene	J gene	clone size	CDR3 protein	CDR3 DNA
TRBV19	-	TRBJ2-4	-	CASSMRPIAKNIQYF	TGTGCCAGTAGTATGCGGCCAATAGCCAAAAACATTCAGTACTTC
TRBV9	-	TRBJ2-5	-	CASSVDVSSQETQYF	TGTGCCAGCAGCGTAGACGTCAGCTCCCAAGAGACCCAGTACTTC
TRBV28	-	TRBJ2-3	-	CASSPPGSGVTGGAADTQYF	TGTGCCAGCAGTCCCCCCGGGTCGGGAGTTACGGGCGGGGCGGCAGATACGCAGTATTTT
TRBV5-1	-	TRBJ2-2	-	CASSLGQGTGELFF	TGCGCCAGCAGCTTGGGTCAGGGGACCGGGGAGCTGTTTTTT
TRBV19	TRBD1	TRBJ2-2	-	CASNTDRGSTGELFF	TGTGCCAGTAATACGGACAGGGGGAGTACCGGGGAGCTGTTTTTT
TRBV6-5	-	TRBJ1-1	-	CASSYRVGSTEAFF	TGTGCCAGCAGTTACAGGGTCGGGAGCACTGAAGCTTTCTTT
TRBV11-3	-	TRBJ2-3	-	CATSLGRQSTDTQYF	TGTGCCACTTCCCTGGGGCGCCAGAGCACAGATACGCAGTATTTT
TRBV19	-	TRBJ1-1	-	CASSRAALGINIKAFF	TGTGCCAGTAGTAGAGCGGCCCTAGGGATCAACATTAAAGCTTTCTTT
TRBV6-5	-	TRBJ2-3	few	CASSYSSTDTQYF	TGTGCCAGCAGTTACTCTAGCACAGATACGCAGTATTTT
TRBV30	-	TRBJ1-3	once	CAWKGVGNTIYF	TGTGCCTGGAAGGGGGTCGGAAACACCATATATTTT
TRBV5-1	-	TRBJ2-1	-	CASSLTGETYNEQFF	TGCGCCAGCAGCTTAACAGGTGAGACCTACAATGAGCAGTTCTTC
TRBV7-9	-	TRBJ2-5	-	CASSLRGAGETQYF	TGTGCCAGCAGCTTACGGGGGGCAGGGGAGACCCAGTACTTC
TRBV9	-	TRBJ2-1	once	CASSEGPGHRDEQFF	TGTGCCAGCAGCGAAGGCCCAGGGCATCGCGATGAGCAGTTCTTC
TRBV28	TRBD2	TRBJ2-1	few	CASSPRGLALYYNEQFF	TGTGCCAGCAGTCCACGGGGACTAGCGCTCTACTACAATGAGCAGTTCTTC
TRBV27	TRBD1	TRBJ2-3	once	CASSKTGGSDTQYF	TGTGCCAGCAGTAAAACAGGGGGCAGCGATACGCAGTATTTT
TRBV13	TRBD1	TRBJ1-1	-	CASSLGQGRRDTEAFF	TGTGCCAGCAGCTTGGGACAGGGCAGGAGGGACACTGAAGCTTTCTTT
TRBV2	TRBD1	TRBJ1-5	-	CASSDGDRGLQPQHF	TGTGCCAGCAGTGACGGGGACAGGGGACTTCAGCCCCAGCATTTT
TRBV5-6	-	TRBJ1-2	-	CASSFGTGAHGYTF	TGTGCCAGCAGCTTTGGTACGGGGGCGCATGGCTACACCTTC
TRBV10-3	-	TRBJ1-5	once	CAISDLQYREGSNQPQHF	TGTGCCATCAGTGACCTCCAGTACAGGGAGGGTAGCAATCAGCCCCAGCATTTT
TRBV28	-	TRBJ1-4	-	CASSSQGTGEKLFF	TGTGCCAGCAGTTCCCAGGGTACGGGCGAAAAACTGTTTTTT
TRBV19	-	TRBJ1-6	-	CASSHRASTNSPLHF	TGTGCCAGTAGCCACCGGGCCAGCACTAATTCACCCCTCCACTTT
TRBV4-2	-	TRBJ2-7	-	CASSQGEGPYEQYF	TGTGCCAGCAGCCAAGGAGAAGGACCCTACGAGCAGTACTTC
TRBV19	-	TRBJ2-1	-	CASSMRRGGHEQFF	TGTGCCAGTAGTATGCGCCGGGGAGGCCATGAGCAGTTCTTC
TRBV7-3	TRBD1	TRBJ2-7	-	CASSLTGGSPYEQYF	TGTGCCAGCAGCTTGACAGGGGGCAGTCCCTACGAGCAGTACTTC
TRBV5-4	-	TRBJ1-2	-	CASSLAGGGGYTF	TGTGCCAGCAGCTTGGCGGGGGGAGGTGGCTACACCTTC
TRBV7-3	TRBD2	TRBJ2-1	-	CASSLSRLAGIQSSYNEQFF	TGTGCCAGCAGCTTAAGCCGACTAGCGGGTATCCAGAGCTCCTACAATGAGCAGTTCTTC
TRBV2	-	TRBJ1-3	few	CASSARGSGNTIYF	TGTGCCAGCAGCGCCCGGGGGTCTGGAAACACCATATATTTT
TRBV28	-	TRBJ1-2	-	CASTVGQTNYGYTF	TGTGCCAGCACCGTCGGGCAGACTAACTATGGCTACACCTTC
TRBV11-3	TRBD2	TRBJ2-1	-	CASSHRLAGDNEQFF	TGTGCCAGCAGCCACCGACTAGCGGGAGACAATGAGCAGTTCTTC
TRBV6-5	-	TRBJ1-3	-	CASSRGPSPGNTIYF	TGTGCCAGCAGCAGGGGCCCGAGCCCTGGAAACACCATATATTTT
TRBV7-2	TRBD1	TRBJ2-5	-	CASSPRTGEVQTQYF	TGTGCCAGCAGCCCAAGGACAGGGGAGGTGCAGACCCAGTACTTC
TRBV4-3	-	TRBJ2-2	-	CASSQDFGTAGELFF	TGCGCCAGCAGCCAAGATTTCGGAACGGCCGGGGAACTGTTTTTT
TRBV27	-	TRBJ2-3	-	CASSGLASYTQYF	TGTGCCAGCAGTGGCTTAGCGTCGTACACGCAGTATTTT
TRBV6-5	TRBD1	TRBJ1-2	-	CASSYSGTAGYTF	TGTGCCAGCAGTTACTCAGGGACAGCTGGCTACACCTTC
TRBV25-1	-	TRBJ2-5	-	CASSDSETQYF	TGTGCCAGCAGTGACTCGGAGACCCAGTACTTC
TRBV4-3	TRBD2	TRBJ2-3	-	CASSQDRGLVDTQYF	TGCGCCAGCAGCCAAGATCGGGGACTAGTGGATACGCAGTATTTT
TRBV7-8	-	TRBJ1-5	few	CASSLVGGVRQPQHF	TGTGCCAGCAGCTTAGTTGGGGGCGTGAGGCAGCCCCAGCATTTT
TRBV5-4	-	TRBJ1-2	-	CAIPRGPSPNYGYTF	TGTGCCATCCCAAGAGGCCCCTCCCCTAACTATGGCTACACCTTC
TRBV27	TRBD1	TRBJ2-5	-	CASSSDGDRLSRAQYF	TGTGCCAGCAGTTCAGATGGGGACAGACTTTCTCGGGCCCAGTACTTC
TRBV2	TRBD1	TRBJ1-6	-	CASSGLGTGGSPLHF	TGTGCCAGCAGTGGGTTAGGGACAGGCGGGTCACCCCTCCACTTT
TRBV10-3	TRBD1	TRBJ1-6	-	CAISKGQGHNSPLHF	TGTGCCATCAGCAAAGGACAGGGCCATAATTCACCCCTCCACTTT
TRBV27	TRBD1	TRBJ2-3	-	CASNPGTDTDTQYF	TGTGCCAGCAACCCCGGGACAGACACAGATACGCAGTATTTT
TRBV7-7	TRBD2	TRBJ2-1	-	CASSLAGGPHEQFF	TGTGCCAGCAGCTTAGCGGGAGGGCCCCATGAGCAGTTCTTC
TRBV5-1	-	TRBJ2-2	-	CASSLIVGTGELFF	TGCGCCAGCAGCTTAATAGTCGGCACCGGGGAGCTGTTTTTT
TRBV2	-	TRBJ1-1	-	CASSEGGTEAFF	TGTGCCAGCAGTGAGGGGGGCACTGAAGCTTTCTTT
TRBV4-3	TRBD2	TRBJ2-1	-	CASSQDQAGVNEQFF	TGCGCCAGCAGCCAAGATCAAGCGGGAGTCAATGAGCAGTTCTTC
TRBV7-8	-	TRBJ2-2	-	CASSPQGSQSTGELFF	TGTGCCAGCAGCCCCCAAGGGAGTCAGTCCACCGGGGAGCTGTTTTTT
TRBV19	TRBD1	TRBJ2-7	once	CASSISGTGGLYEQYF	TGTGCCAGTAGTATTTCGGGGACAGGGGGTCTCTACGAGCAGTACTTC
TRBV12-5	-	TRBJ1-1	-	CASGLVIGEMNTEAFF	TGTGCTAGTGGTTTGGTAATCGGGGAGATGAACACTGAAGCTTTCTTT
TRBV10-2	-	TRBJ2-6	-	CASSDPLTAFLSGANVLTF	TGCGCCAGCAGTGATCCGCTGACAGCTTTCCTCTCTGGGGCCAACGTCCTGACTTTC
TRBV28	-	TRBJ1-2	once	CASSPGWGIYGYTF	TGTGCCAGCAGTCCTGGATGGGGTATCTATGGCTACACCTTC
TRBV7-6	-	TRBJ1-1	-	CASSSGTDNYGEAFF	TGTGCCAGCAGCTCCGGCACTGATAACTACGGTGAAGCTTTCTTT
TRBV7-3	TRBD1	TRBJ1-1	-	CASSLTGGNTEAFF	TGTGCCAGCAGCTTGACAGGGGGGAACACTGAAGCTTTCTTT
TRBV7-9	-	TRBJ1-5	-	CASSPGTLKGQPQHF	TGTGCCAGCAGCCCCGGGACCCTTAAGGGCCAGCCCCAGCATTTT
TRBV4-2	TRBD1	TRBJ1-1	-	CASSLQGGNTEAFF	TGTGCCAGCAGCCTCCAGGGGGGGAACACTGAAGCTTTCTTT
TRBV6-6	-	TRBJ1-1	-	CASRSTANTEAFF	TGTGCCAGCAGGTCGACAGCGAACACTGAAGCTTTCTTT
TRBV27	-	TRBJ1-5	-	CASSSNPGQRQPQHF	TGTGCCAGCAGCTCCAATCCTGGACAGCGTCAGCCCCAGCATTTT
TRBV19	TRBD2	TRBJ2-3	-	CASSIASGSSTDTQYF	TGTGCCAGTAGTATTGCTAGCGGGAGTAGTACAGATACGCAGTATTTT